This TCR beta chain comes out of a study of human T cells and chemical hapten exposure (dated by TCRdb to the early 2020s). Looking at the study overall: For sensitization, 2% DPC in acetone was applied to a roughly 2 cm by roughly 2 cm area of upper inner arm skin. Libraries were pooled for sequencing, and per-sample TCR yields varied mainly because of small differences in library volumes within the pool. The mostly female patient cohort included alopecia areata with under or over 50% scalp involvement, alopecia totalis and alopecia universalis. Patients additionally received weekly therapeutic DPC doses to the scalp throughout the roughly 24-week study period. In alopecia patients, the study followed how the peripheral blood TCR repertoire changed in vivo over primary and secondary sensitization to diphenylcyclopropenone (DPC), a hapten. Patch testing was performed on the upper back with Finn chambers containing 0.01% DPC, and the patch tests were scored after 6 days according to International Contact Dermatitis Research Group standards. Blood was sampled from patients pre-sensitization (week 0) and at 2, 6 and about 24 weeks after DPC sensitization. Around 30 alopecia patients provided blood for TCR sequencing at one to four time points (pre-sensitization, 2, 6 and 24 weeks). Points the paper makes about the study in general: DPC sensitization did not change the number of TCRs with a frequency above 1 in 1000, and there was no evidence of changes in global repertoire structure. Because all patients had alopecia, a presumed autoimmune disease, the immune response of the patients might differ from that of healthy individuals. Patch test score was positively correlated with the number of PT1 expanded TCRs, with significance at thresholds 8, 16 and 32 but not at 4. Repeated subsampling changed both the strength of the expansion versus patch-test correlation and the threshold at which that correlation became significant. Significantly more large CDR3 similarity clusters were formed by expanded TCRs than by pre-sensitization or healthy control sets, consistent with antigen-driven responses.

The method was RACE. TCRdb records NextSeq 500 as the sequencer. During library preparation, unique molecular identifiers were attached to individual cDNA molecules so that TCRs could be counted in a quantitative, reproducible way. Each blood RNA sample was used to sequence both TCR alpha and TCR beta chains. The paper's processing steps were these. Samples had a median of roughly 100,000 TCRs, with a range from about 23,224 to 750,000. V, J and CDR3 annotation of the TCR reads was carried out using the Decombinator software suite. To make PS versus PT1 abundance plots, every sample was subsampled to the same number of TCRs (28,000). Expanded TCRs were defined as absent before sensitization and observed at least eight times at the 2-week time point. TCRdb handled the public reads itself, with Q25 trimming in fastp and clone calling in MiXCR, and kept productive beta chains. Entries that share a CDR3 protein sequence are merged under the most common genes and DNA. TCRdb, rather than the study authors, made the V and J calls. This sample holds 89,000 or so distinct CDR3 sequences; around 6.7% were observed only once. The ten top clones hold 1.3% of the sample.

The intended sense of this specimen's time point label: patch test 2, 6 weeks after DPC sensitization. The sample's treatment or condition label is to be understood as: therapeutic diphenylcyclopropenone sensitization with weekly scalp DPC. Blood at each patch-test visit was drawn before the patch test was applied. Patients were eligible if aged 18 to 70, diagnosed with alopecia and judged suitable for DPC therapy, and pregnant patients were excluded. Total RNA was extracted from unfractionated whole blood collected in Tempus Blood RNA tubes. This clonotype occurred many times. What this receptor recognizes is not known. The record has no base qualities; no much larger clone is one base away. Counted from cysteine to phenylalanine, this CDR3 has 16 amino acids. The read is trimmed to its CDR3 DNA, 48 bases read in frame from base 1. Trimming removed 0 bases from V and 3 bases from J; the gene matches leave 6 bases unexplained. CDR1 and CDR2, looked up from the germline V gene (reference sequence), are DFQATT and SNEGSKA.

This TCR derives from a woman in her twenties or thirties with alopecia areata. Some clones in this sample may be carry-over from other donors' samples. The sequence joins TRBV20-1 to TRBJ1-1; 11 of the junction bases match TRBD1. The sample consisted of whole blood, taken in connection with sensitization to the hapten diphenylcyclopropenone (DPC). The sequenced DNA: TGCAGTGCTAGAGACGCCGGGACAGGGGGATACACTGAAGCTTTCTTT. Its translation reads: CSARDAGTGGYTEAFF.